This is a list of T cell receptor beta chains from one sample in a study of T cells in narcolepsy. Repertoires were generated with immunoSEQ multiplex PCR, while TCRdb's copy carries only in-frame clones and drops some. The sample consists of tens of thousands of clones, around 83% of them appearing once. The sample was CD45RA- memory CD4+ T cells from PBMCs. The receptors here all came from a human donor with narcolepsy. Each CDR3 is given with its conserved first and last residue. The D gene is left open where the match is weak. Clone size is stated in some rows and not others, as once, few, many or a class when expanded.

d_gene	abundance	v_gene	j_gene	CDR3aa	CDR3nt
.	.	TRBV5-1	TRBJ1-1	CASSKLQEGGTEAFF	TGCGCCAGCAGCAAACTCCAGGAAGGGGGCACTGAAGCTTTCTTT
.	.	TRBV7-2	TRBJ2-7	CASSFRDRVYEQYF	TGTGCCAGCAGCTTTCGAGACAGAGTCTACGAGCAGTACTTC
TRBD2	.	TRBV11-2	TRBJ2-1	CASSLTSGFINEQFF	TGTGCCAGCAGCCTGACTAGCGGATTCATCAATGAGCAGTTCTTC
.	.	TRBV11-2	TRBJ1-5	CASSLYVGGVGQPQHF	TGTGCCAGCAGCTTATACGTCGGAGGGGTGGGTCAGCCCCAGCATTTT
TRBD2	.	TRBV7-2	TRBJ2-1	CASRSGGQTYNEQFF	TGTGCCAGCCGTAGCGGGGGCCAGACCTACAATGAGCAGTTCTTC
.	once	TRBV7-2	TRBJ2-7	CASSLSGYEQYF	TGTGCCAGCAGCCTCTCGGGCTACGAGCAGTACTTC
.	.	TRBV29-1	TRBJ1-2	CSVGRDGYTF	TGCAGCGTTGGACGGGATGGCTACACCTTC
.	.	TRBV2	TRBJ1-5	CASSEVRQGIQPQHF	TGTGCCAGCAGTGAGGTACGGCAGGGGATACAGCCCCAGCATTTT
.	.	TRBV28	TRBJ2-7	CASSLSPAYEQYF	TGTGCCAGCAGTTTAAGCCCGGCCTACGAGCAGTACTTC
.	.	TRBV27	TRBJ1-2	CASSSGALYGYTF	TGTGCCAGCAGTTCAGGTGCCCTCTATGGCTACACCTTC
TRBD1	.	TRBV2	TRBJ2-1	CASEGQGLDEQFF	TGTGCCAGCGAGGGACAGGGGTTGGATGAGCAGTTCTTC
.	.	TRBV5-1	TRBJ2-7	CASSRDYGYEQYF	TGCGCCAGCAGCCGGGATTACGGCTACGAGCAGTACTTC
.	.	TRBV5-6	TRBJ2-1	CASSLGGLGLAYEQFF	TGTGCCAGCAGCCTGGGTGGGTTGGGGTTAGCGTATGAGCAGTTCTTC
.	.	TRBV29-1	TRBJ2-7	CSVRNRVAQYEQYF	TGCAGCGTGAGAAACAGGGTTGCACAATACGAGCAGTACTTC